One and the same sample provided the 28 T cell receptor beta chains below, sequenced in a study of T cell changes during pregnancy in multiple sclerosis. Produced via immunoSEQ multiplex PCR; TCRdb's table is partial and in-frame only. This sample yields about 80,000 clones, of which about 91% are seen a single time; about 3% belongs to the top ten. The material sequenced was peripheral blood, taken before pregnancy. These receptors were taken from a female donor with multiple sclerosis, enrolled in a pregnancy study.

The chain combines TRBV28 with TRBJ2-3; 7 nucleotides match TRBD2. This CDR3 comprises 17 residues. Germline-derived CDR1 and CDR2 are MDHEN and SYDVKM. After removal of 5 bases from V and 4 bases from J, the junction contained 15 bases not matched to a gene. The CDR3 DNA reads as TGTGCCAGCAGTACGACACTCGGGCTAGCGGATTCAGATACGCAGTATTTT. It yields the protein CASSTTLGLADSDTQYF.

CDR3 sequence: CASSSQGAADGYTF. As DNA, the CDR3 is TGTGCCAGCAGTTCACAGGGGGCGGCGGATGGCTACACCTTC. The chain joins TRBV14 to TRBJ1-2, with 9 bases fitting TRBD1. Germline V gives CDR1 SGHDN, CDR2 FVKESK. The CDR3 is made up of 14 amino acids. V trimming: 6 bases; J trimming: 6 bases; junction bases outside the gene matches: 8.

J is TRBJ1-5 and V is TRBV7-9; maybe TRBD1 (6 bases). Trimming pared 10 bases from V and 1 base from J, leaving 14 bases between. The CDR3 is 14 residues long. CDR1 and CDR2 (germline): SEHNR, FQNEAQ (reference sequence). This CDR3 reads CATAKDSSNQPQHF. The CDR3 nucleotides read TGTGCCACGGCCAAGGACAGCAGCAATCAGCCCCAGCATTTT.

V and J are TRBV23-1 and TRBJ2-7, with 7 bases identical to TRBD2. TRBV23-1 belongs to the ORF category, with a function that is uncertain. The CDR3 consists of 19 residues. Trimming cost V 2 bases and J 2 bases; bases outside gene matches: 18. The CDR3 here is CASSQGRDFRLAGAYEQYF. Written as DNA, the CDR3 is TGCGCCAGCAGTCAAGGCCGGGACTTCCGGCTGGCGGGGGCCTACGAGCAGTACTTC.

The V gene is TRBV5-4, the J gene TRBJ2-4; tentative D call: TRBD1 (5 bases). The length of the CDR3 is 15 residues. Germline CDR1 SGHNT, CDR2 YYREEE (reference sequence). V dropped 2 bases and J dropped 4 bases, with 13 bases sitting between them. The CDR3 DNA follows: TGTGCCAGCAGCTTAGCCTCCAGGGAAAAAAACATTCAGTACTTC. This codes for CASSLASREKNIQYF.

The chain carries TRBV30 and TRBJ2-3; D is unclear. The CDR3 is 10 amino acids. Trimming removed 2 bases from V and 6 bases from J, with 3 bases in between. Germline V gene sequence: CDR1 GTSNPN, CDR2 SVGIG (reference sequence). The CDR3, as DNA: TGTGCCTGGAGTACTGATACGCAGTATTTT. It yields the protein CAWSTDTQYF.

This chain uses TRBV12-5 with TRBJ1-2; 7 bases match TRBD1. The germline CDR1 and CDR2 sequences are LGHNT and FRNRAP. J gave up 8 bases and V 1 base, and 10 bases lay outside the gene matches. This CDR3 comprises 15 residues. CDR3: CASGLETGTEWGYTF. Written as DNA, the CDR3 is TGTGCTAGTGGTTTGGAAACAGGGACAGAATGGGGCTACACCTTC.

In DNA form, the CDR3 reads TGTGCCAGCAGCTCAGGACAGATTTATGGCTACACCTTC. Protein product: CASSSGQIYGYTF. The chain has TRBV6-5 and TRBJ1-2, with TRBD1 as a possible D gene (6 bases). The CDR3 totals 13 residues. Germline values: CDR1 MNHEY, CDR2 SVGAGI. Trimming removed 6 bases from V and 5 bases from J, with 13 bases in between.

The CDR3, as DNA: TGTGCCAGCAGCTTAGGACAGGGGGTCGCATTCTTC. The encoded protein is CASSLGQGVAFF. The V and J genes are TRBV7-9 and TRBJ2-1; 9 nucleotides align to TRBD1. Germline CDR1 SEHNR, CDR2 FQNEAQ (reference sequence). The CDR3 has 12 residues. Germline trimming cut 1 base from V and 16 bases from J; bases unmatched to any gene: 5.

This chain connects TRBV30 to TRBJ1-5; a possible D gene is TRBD1 (5 bases). The germline V and J ends were trimmed by 0 bases and 5 bases, with 17 bases remaining between them. The germline V gene has CDR1 GTSNPN and CDR2 SVGIG (reference sequence). There are 16 residues in the CDR3. In DNA, the CDR3 is TGTGCCTGGAGTGTAAAGGGGTCAGGAAAACATCAGCCCCAGCATTTT. This translates into CAWSVKGSGKHQPQHF.

J is TRBJ1-3 and V is TRBV2; 7 bases map to TRBD1. Germline V gene sequence: CDR1 SNHLY, CDR2 FYNNEI. V lost 6 bases to trimming and J lost 2 bases; unmatched junction nucleotides: 4. The CDR3 has 14 residues. The CDR3 here is CASRAGTAGNTIYF. CDR3 DNA sequence: TGTGCCAGCAGAGCAGGGACAGCTGGAAACACCATATATTTT.

The rearrangement joins TRBV29-1 to TRBJ2-1, with TRBD2 matching over 9 bases. The trim removed 7 bases at V and 9 bases at J, leaving 10 bases unmatched. Germline values: CDR1 SQVTM, CDR2 ANQGSEA. There are 13 residues in the CDR3. The CDR3 loop is CSALLAGASEQFF. CDR3 bases: TGCAGCGCCCTCTTAGCGGGAGCGAGTGAGCAGTTCTTC.

This rearrangement joins TRBV6-5 to TRBJ2-1; tentatively, D is TRBD2 (7 bases). Trimming shortened V by 5 bases and J by 7 bases, and 18 bases separated the two germline ends. Looked up from germline, CDR1 is MNHEY and CDR2 is SVGAGI. This CDR3 is built from 15 residues. CDR3 DNA: TGTGCCAGCAGTGTCGGACTAGGGGGGATGAATGAGCAGTTCTTC. Protein sequence: CASSVGLGGMNEQFF.

V is TRBV5-1 and J is TRBJ2-5; TRBD2 agrees at 11 bases. V lost 4 bases to trimming and J lost 4 bases; unmatched junction nucleotides: 6. The CDR3 extends over 15 amino acids. Germline CDR1 and CDR2: SGHRS and YFSETQ. The CDR3 region is CASSPTSGMGETQYF. The CDR3 DNA follows: TGCGCCAGCAGCCCGACTAGCGGGATGGGAGAGACCCAGTACTTC.

The chain joins TRBV27 to TRBJ2-6; D call uncertain. Germline loops: CDR1 MNHEY, CDR2 SMNVEV (reference sequence). V was shortened by 0 bases and J by 0 bases, with 3 bases between the two germline ends. The CDR3 runs 15 residues. The CDR3 sequence: CASSLSNSGANVLTF. CDR3 in DNA: TGTGCCAGCAGTTTATCTAACTCTGGGGCCAACGTCCTGACTTTC.

The rearrangement joins TRBV9 to TRBJ1-1, with D tentatively TRBD1 (5 bases). The CDR3 contains 14 residues. Trimming took 0 bases from V and 3 from J, leaving 9 bases between them. Germline V gives CDR1 SGDLS, CDR2 YYNGEE. CDR3 protein: CASSVVDSYTEAFF. In nucleotides, the CDR3 is TGTGCCAGCAGCGTAGTAGACAGCTACACTGAAGCTTTCTTT.

The genes are TRBV18 and TRBJ2-1; 10 bases fit TRBD2. Germline trimming cut 2 bases from V and 10 bases from J; bases unmatched to any gene: 2. There are 13 residues in the CDR3. The germline gives CDR1 KGHSH, CDR2 LQKENI. The CDR3 DNA sequence: TGTGCCAGCTCACCATTTAGCGGGAGGGAGCAGTTCTTC. Protein: CASSPFSGREQFF.

The gene calls are TRBV20-1 and TRBJ1-1; 8 nucleotides match TRBD1. This CDR3 contains 10 residues. V lost 3 bases to trimming and J lost 11 bases; unmatched junction nucleotides: 2. Per the germline V gene, CDR1 is DFQATT and CDR2 is SNEGSKA (reference sequence). The CDR3 nucleotides read TGCAGTGCTAGGGACAGGGAGGCTTTCTTT. Amino acid sequence: CSARDREAFF.

The chain couples TRBV6-5 to TRBJ2-7; maybe TRBD1 (6 bases). Trimming left V 5 bases short and J 6 bases short, with 17 bases between. Germline CDR1 and CDR2: MNHEY and SVGAGI. This CDR3 is 14 amino acids long. In DNA, the CDR3 is TGTGCCAGCAGTACAGGGAACCTCGCGACCGAGCAGTACTTC. This sequence encodes CASSTGNLATEQYF.

The chain combines TRBV7-3 with TRBJ1-4; 8 nucleotides align to TRBD1. Germline V gene lookup returns CDR1 SGHTA and CDR2 FQGTGA. The CDR3 has 19 amino acids. The junction had 17 bases not matched to a gene; V was cut back by 5 bases and J by 3 bases. The CDR3 nucleotides read TGTGCCAGCAGCGCACCACAGGGGGTGACAGAAAAGGCTAATGAAAAACTGTTTTTT. Amino acids: CASSAPQGVTEKANEKLFF.

In this sample, this clone turned up once. The gene calls are TRBV27 and TRBJ1-1, with TRBD1 matching 7 bases. The CDR3 contains 17 residues. V dropped 5 bases and J dropped 7; count of bases not matched to a gene: 19. Germline V gene sequence: CDR1 MNHEY, CDR2 SMNVEV (reference sequence). This chain's CDR3 is CASSPEPGQIIFNEAFF. CDR3 coding DNA: TGTGCCAGCAGTCCAGAGCCGGGACAGATAATTTTCAATGAAGCTTTCTTT.

The rearrangement joins TRBV5-5 to TRBJ2-7; a weak D match, TRBD2 (5 bases). With 0 bases removed from V and 4 bases from J, the gap between germline ends came to 23 bases. Germline V gene sequence: CDR1 SGHKS, CDR2 YYEKEE (reference sequence). This CDR3 spans 18 amino acids. Here the CDR3 DNA reads TGTGCCAGCAGCTTGGGGACCGTGGAGGACTCTAGGAGTTACGAGCAGTACTTC. This translates into CASSLGTVEDSRSYEQYF.

The rearrangement links TRBV6-6 to TRBJ1-4, with 10 bases that match TRBD1. In germline, CDR1 is MNHNY, CDR2 SVGAGI (reference sequence). There are 15 residues in the CDR3. V was clipped by 10 bases and J by 7 bases; unmatched bases: 12. CDR3 sequence: CATKTGGALPEKLFF. CDR3 in DNA: TGTGCCACGAAGACAGGGGGCGCATTGCCTGAAAAACTGTTTTTT.

The chain couples TRBV28 to TRBJ1-2; 8 nucleotides match TRBD1. Trimming removed 5 bases from V and 3 bases from J; junction bases left unmatched: 8. This CDR3 has 15 amino acids. CDR1 is MDHEN and CDR2 is SYDVKM in the germline V gene. CDR3 nucleotides: TGTGCCAGCAGTCCCTGGACAGGGACCGACTATGGCTACACCTTC. It codes for CASSPWTGTDYGYTF.

This clone has only one observation. This rearrangement joins TRBV7-9 to TRBJ1-1; maybe TRBD1 (5 bases). V lost 1 base and J 6 bases, leaving 9 bases between the germline ends. CDR3 length: 13 amino acids. The germline V gene has CDR1 SEHNR and CDR2 FQNEAQ (reference sequence). CDR3 DNA sequence: TGTGCCAGCAGCTTAGTCTCGGGGGCTGAAGCTTTCTTT. Encoded protein: CASSLVSGAEAFF.

The sample holds one count of this clone. The V call is TRBV6-1, the J call TRBJ2-1; 13 bases map to TRBD2. The V segment lost 3 bases and the J segment 6 bases; nucleotides outside the gene matches: 11. The CDR3 length is 18 residues. Germline values: CDR1 MNHNS, CDR2 SASEGT. CDR3 residues: CASSDWGPGLAGLNEQFF. Written as DNA, the CDR3 is TGTGCCAGCAGTGATTGGGGGCCGGGACTAGCGGGACTCAATGAGCAGTTCTTC.

The V and J genes are TRBV19 and TRBJ1-2; tentatively, D is TRBD1 (6 bases). Per the germline V gene, CDR1 is LNHDA and CDR2 is SQIVND (reference sequence). Trimming removed 6 bases from V and 7 bases from J, with 12 bases in between. The CDR3 length is 12 residues. The CDR3 is CASRMGHAGYTF. CDR3 coding DNA: TGTGCCAGTAGAATGGGACACGCTGGCTACACCTTC.

The rearrangement links TRBV2 to TRBJ1-5; 9 nucleotides match TRBD1. CDR1 and CDR2 (germline): SNHLY, FYNNEI. The CDR3 contains 15 residues. J gave up 6 bases and V 6 bases, and 9 bases lay outside the gene matches. CDR3 nucleotides: TGTGCCAGCAGCGCGGGACAGGGCCCGAGTCAGCCCCAGCATTTT. As protein: CASSAGQGPSQPQHF.